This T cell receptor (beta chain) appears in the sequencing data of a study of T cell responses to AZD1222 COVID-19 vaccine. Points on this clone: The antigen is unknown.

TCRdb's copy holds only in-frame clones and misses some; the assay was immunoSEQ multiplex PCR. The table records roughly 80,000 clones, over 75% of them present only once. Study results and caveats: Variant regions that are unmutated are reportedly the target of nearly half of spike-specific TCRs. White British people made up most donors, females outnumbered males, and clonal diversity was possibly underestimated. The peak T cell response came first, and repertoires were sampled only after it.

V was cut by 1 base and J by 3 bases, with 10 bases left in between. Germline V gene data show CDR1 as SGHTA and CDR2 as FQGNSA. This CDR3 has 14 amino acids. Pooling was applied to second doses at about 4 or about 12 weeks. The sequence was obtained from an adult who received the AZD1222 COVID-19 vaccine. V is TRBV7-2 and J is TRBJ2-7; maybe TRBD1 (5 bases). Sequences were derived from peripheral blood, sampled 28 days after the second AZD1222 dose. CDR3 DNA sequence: TGTGCCAGCAGCTTAGAATCAGGGAACTACGAGCAGTACTTC. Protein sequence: CASSLESGNYEQYF.